This TCR beta chain was identified in a study of blood T cell repertoires in COVID-19 (dated by TCRdb to the early 2020s). Looking at the study overall: Samples covering the acute and convalescent phases of COVID-19 were provided by collaborators in the United States, Italy and Spain. The material from the prospective study consisted of cDNA or gDNA derived from T cells, B-cell-depleted T cells, or PBMCs. The dataset comprised deeply sampled blood TCRbeta repertoires from subjects exposed to, actively infected with, or recovered from COVID-19. The repertoires were released in a freely available public database intended as a resource for research on the immune response to SARS-CoV-2. Samples were obtained from the ongoing ImmuneRACE study (first 160 participants) and from about 1,300 subjects provided by 6 global collaborators. Nearly every sample came with metadata listing a de-identified subject ID, COVID-19 status, age in years and sex. Where available, HLA class I and class II types were obtained from metadata supplied by the sample provider rather than from assay-based typing.

TCRbeta CDR3 regions were amplified from genomic DNA by means of the immunoSEQ Assay, a bias-controlled multiplex PCR. As for the original processing: The number of nucleated cells in each sample was estimated by amplification of reference gene primers within the assay. To quantify the absolute abundance of each unique TCRbeta CDR3 rearrangement, sequence reads were collapsed and filtered. For each sample, productive Simpson clonality was calculated by taking the square root of Simpson's diversity index across productive rearrangements. The immuneACCESS repertoire file appears here via TCRdb, limited to in-frame rearrangements. These files lack a portion of the clones; in checked studies, under half of the deficit traces to unresolved V genes, and the cause of the others is not known. V and J calls and clone size come straight from that table; D and trimming were deduced from the DNA. The sample data list about 170,000 clones, and about 86% of these were observed just once. The biggest ten clones account for less than 20% of the sample.

Another Seattle source contributed samples from volunteer blood donors who had recovered from COVID-19. Each collaborating institution followed its own protocols to collect whole blood in K2EDTA tubes. Collaborator samples were shipped for TCRbeta analysis as frozen whole blood, isolated PBMCs, or DNA extracted from either sample type. Results the study describes overall, beyond this receptor: The quantity of clinical and demographic metadata differed by source and by participant and was supplied without curation.

The CDR3 holds 15 amino acids from the cysteine to the phenylalanine. Only the CDR3 region is kept as DNA, spanning 45 bases read in frame from base 1. The germline ends are 17 bases apart after V is trimmed by 4 bases and J by 5 bases. For CDR1 and CDR2, the germline V gene lists SNHLY and FYNNEI. This clone was seen a handful of times. Its antigen is not yet known. No clone much larger than this one lies a single base away; base qualities are absent. The material sequenced was peripheral blood. The rearrangement joined TRBV2 to TRBJ1-2; a weak D assignment points to TRBD1 (5 bases agree). This receptor was obtained from a woman between 65 and 79 years old who had recovered from COVID-19. The CDR3 protein: CASSVAPGPRYGYTF. At the DNA level, the sequence is TGTGCCAGCAGTGTGGCGCCAGGGCCTCGTTATGGCTACACCTTC.